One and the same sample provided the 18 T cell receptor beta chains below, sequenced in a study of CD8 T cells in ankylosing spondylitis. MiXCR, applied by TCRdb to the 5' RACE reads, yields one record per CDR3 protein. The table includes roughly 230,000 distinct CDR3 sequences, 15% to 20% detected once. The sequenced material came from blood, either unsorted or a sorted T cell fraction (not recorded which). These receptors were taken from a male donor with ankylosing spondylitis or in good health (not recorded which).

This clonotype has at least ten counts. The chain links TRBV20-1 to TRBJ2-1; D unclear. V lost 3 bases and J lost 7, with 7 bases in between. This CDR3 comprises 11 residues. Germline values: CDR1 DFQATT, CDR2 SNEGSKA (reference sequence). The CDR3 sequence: CSARSLNEQFF. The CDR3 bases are TGCAGTGCTAGGTCGCTGAATGAGCAGTTCTTC.

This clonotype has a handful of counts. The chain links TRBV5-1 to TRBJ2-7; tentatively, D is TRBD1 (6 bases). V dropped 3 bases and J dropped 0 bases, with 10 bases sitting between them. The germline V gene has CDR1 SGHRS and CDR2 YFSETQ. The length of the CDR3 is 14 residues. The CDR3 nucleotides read TGCGCCAGCAGCTCCACAGGGCCCTCCTACGAGCAGTACTTC. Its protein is CASSSTGPSYEQYF.

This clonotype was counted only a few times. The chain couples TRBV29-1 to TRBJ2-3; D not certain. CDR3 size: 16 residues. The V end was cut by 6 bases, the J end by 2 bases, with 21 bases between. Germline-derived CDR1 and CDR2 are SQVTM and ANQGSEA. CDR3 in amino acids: CSVVGGFARFTDTQYF. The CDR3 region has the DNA TGCAGCGTCGTTGGTGGGTTTGCGCGGTTCACAGATACGCAGTATTTT.

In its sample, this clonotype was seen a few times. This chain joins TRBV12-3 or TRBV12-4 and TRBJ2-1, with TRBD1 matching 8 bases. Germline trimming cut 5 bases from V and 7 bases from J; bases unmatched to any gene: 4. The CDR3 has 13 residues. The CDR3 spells CASSDRGRNEQFF. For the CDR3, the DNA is TGTGCCAGCAGTGACAGGGGTAGGAATGAGCAGTTCTTC.

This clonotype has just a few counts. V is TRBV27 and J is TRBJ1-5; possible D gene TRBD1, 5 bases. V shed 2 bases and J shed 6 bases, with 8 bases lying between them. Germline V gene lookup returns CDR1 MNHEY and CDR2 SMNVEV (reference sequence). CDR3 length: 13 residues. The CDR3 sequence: CASSLRGTQPQHF. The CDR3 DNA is TGTGCCAGCAGTTTACGGGGGACTCAGCCCCAGCATTTT.

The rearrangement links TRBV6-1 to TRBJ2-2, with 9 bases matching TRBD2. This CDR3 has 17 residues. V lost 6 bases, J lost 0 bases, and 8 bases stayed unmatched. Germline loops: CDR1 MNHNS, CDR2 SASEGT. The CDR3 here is CASSQILAGTNTGELFF. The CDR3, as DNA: TGTGCCAGCAGCCAGATACTAGCGGGCACGAACACCGGGGAGCTGTTTTTT.

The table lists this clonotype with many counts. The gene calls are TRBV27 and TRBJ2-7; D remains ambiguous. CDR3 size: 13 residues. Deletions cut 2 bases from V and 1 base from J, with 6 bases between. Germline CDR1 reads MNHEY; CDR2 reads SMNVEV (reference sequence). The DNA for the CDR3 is TGTGCCAGCAGTTTACGGGCGTCCTACGAGCAGTACTTC. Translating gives CASSLRASYEQYF.

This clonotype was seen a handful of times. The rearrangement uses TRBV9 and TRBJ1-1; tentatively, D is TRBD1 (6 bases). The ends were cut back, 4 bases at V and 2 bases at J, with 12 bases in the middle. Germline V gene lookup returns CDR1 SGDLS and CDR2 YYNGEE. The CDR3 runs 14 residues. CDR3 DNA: TGTGCCAGCAGCCTACAGGGACTAAACACTGAAGCTTTCTTT. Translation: CASSLQGLNTEAFF.

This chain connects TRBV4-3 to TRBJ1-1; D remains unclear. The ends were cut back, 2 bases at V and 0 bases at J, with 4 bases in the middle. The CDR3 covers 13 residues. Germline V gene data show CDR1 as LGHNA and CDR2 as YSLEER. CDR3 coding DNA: TGCGCCAGCAGCCAATCAGTGAACACTGAAGCTTTCTTT. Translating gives CASSQSVNTEAFF.

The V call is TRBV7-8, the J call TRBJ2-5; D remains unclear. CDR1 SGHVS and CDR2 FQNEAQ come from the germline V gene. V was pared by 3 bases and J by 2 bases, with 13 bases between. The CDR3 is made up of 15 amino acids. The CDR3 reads CASSLGIWAQETQYF. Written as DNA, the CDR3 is TGTGCCAGCAGCTTGGGGATTTGGGCTCAAGAGACCCAGTACTTC. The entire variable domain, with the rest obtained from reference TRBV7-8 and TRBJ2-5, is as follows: GAGVSQSPRYKVAKRGQDVALRCDPISGHVSLFWYQQALGQGPEFLTYFQNEAQLDKSGLPSDRFFAERPEGSVSTLKIQRTQQEDSAVYLCASSLGIWAQETQYFGPGTRLLVL.

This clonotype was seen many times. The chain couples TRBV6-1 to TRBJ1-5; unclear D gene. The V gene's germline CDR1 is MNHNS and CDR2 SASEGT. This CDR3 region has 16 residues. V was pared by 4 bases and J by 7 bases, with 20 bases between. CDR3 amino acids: CASSGPASSVIQPQHF. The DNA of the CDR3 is TGTGCCAGCAGTGGACCTGCTAGCAGTGTAATCCAGCCCCAGCATTTT.

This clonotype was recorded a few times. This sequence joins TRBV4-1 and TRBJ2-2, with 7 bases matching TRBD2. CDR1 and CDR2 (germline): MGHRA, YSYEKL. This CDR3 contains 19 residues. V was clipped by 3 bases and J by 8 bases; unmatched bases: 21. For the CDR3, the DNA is TGCGCCAGCAGCCAGTTACTACTACAGCGGGACCAGTGGGTTGGGGAGCTGTTTTTT. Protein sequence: CASSQLLLQRDQWVGELFF.

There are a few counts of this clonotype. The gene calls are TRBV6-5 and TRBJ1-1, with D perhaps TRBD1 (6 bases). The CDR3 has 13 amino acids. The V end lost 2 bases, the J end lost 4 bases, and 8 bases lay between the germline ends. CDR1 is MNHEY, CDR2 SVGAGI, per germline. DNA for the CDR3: TGTGCCAGCAGTTACGTGGGGGCCACTGAAGCTTTCTTT. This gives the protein CASSYVGATEAFF.

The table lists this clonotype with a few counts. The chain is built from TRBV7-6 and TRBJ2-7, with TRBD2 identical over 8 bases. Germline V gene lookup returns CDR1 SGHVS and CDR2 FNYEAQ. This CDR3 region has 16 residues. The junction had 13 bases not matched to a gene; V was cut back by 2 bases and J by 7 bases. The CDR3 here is CASSLSWTGGGREQYF. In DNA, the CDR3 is TGTGCCAGCAGCTTATCCTGGACGGGGGGGGGACGGGAGCAGTACTTC. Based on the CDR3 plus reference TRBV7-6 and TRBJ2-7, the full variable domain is GAGVSQSPRYKVTKRGQDVALRCDPISGHVSLYWYRQALGQGPEFLTYFNYEAQQDKSGLPNDRFSAERPEGSISTLTIQRTEQRDSAMYRCASSLSWTGGGREQYFGPGTRLTVT.

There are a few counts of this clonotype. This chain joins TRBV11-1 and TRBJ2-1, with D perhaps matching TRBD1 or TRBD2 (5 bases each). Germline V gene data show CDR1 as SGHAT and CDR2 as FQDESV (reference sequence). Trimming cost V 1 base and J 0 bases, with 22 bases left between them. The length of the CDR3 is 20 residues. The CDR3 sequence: CASSLGGREQPGSSYNEQFF. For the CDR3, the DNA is TGTGCCAGCAGCTTAGGAGGCAGGGAGCAGCCCGGAAGCTCCTACAATGAGCAGTTCTTC.

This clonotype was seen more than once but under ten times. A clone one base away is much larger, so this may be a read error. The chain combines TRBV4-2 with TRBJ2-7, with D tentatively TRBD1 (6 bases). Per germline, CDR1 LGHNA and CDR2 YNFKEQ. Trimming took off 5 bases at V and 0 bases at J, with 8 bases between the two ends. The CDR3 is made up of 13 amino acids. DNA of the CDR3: TGTGCCAGCAGCGCGGACAGCTCCTACGAGCAGTACTTC. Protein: CASSADSSYEQYF.

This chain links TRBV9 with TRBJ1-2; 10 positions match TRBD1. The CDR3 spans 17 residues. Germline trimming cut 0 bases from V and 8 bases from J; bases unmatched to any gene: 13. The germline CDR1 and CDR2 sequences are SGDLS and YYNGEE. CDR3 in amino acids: CASSVVGTGADLRGYTF. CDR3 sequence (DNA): TGTGCCAGCAGCGTAGTTGGGACAGGGGCCGACCTCCGGGGCTACACCTTC.

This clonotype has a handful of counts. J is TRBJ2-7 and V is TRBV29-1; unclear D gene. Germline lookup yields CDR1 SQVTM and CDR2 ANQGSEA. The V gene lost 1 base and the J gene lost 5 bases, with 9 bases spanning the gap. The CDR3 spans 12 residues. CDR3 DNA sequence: TGCAGCGTTGAAGGTGCTAGTCACGAGCAGTACTTC. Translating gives CSVEGASHEQYF.